The 18 T cell receptor beta chains in this list originate from one sample, sequenced in a study of PD-1 blockade in classical Hodgkin lymphoma. Time point specified: cycle 4 day 1 (C4D1), after more than 5 weeks of nivolumab. Every one of the patients relapsed after autologous stem cell transplantation (brentuximab vedotin exposure was variable). The method was immunoSEQ multiplex PCR; TCRdb's version includes in-frame clones alone and lacks a portion of them. The sample consists of roughly 64,000 clones, around 90% of them appearing once. This specimen consisted of peripheral blood mononuclear cells (PBMCs), obtained before the fourth cycle of nivolumab. These receptors all come from a human donor with classical Hodgkin lymphoma.

V and J are TRBV28 and TRBJ1-6, with D tentatively TRBD1 (6 bases). Germline V gene sequence: CDR1 MDHEN, CDR2 SYDVKM. Between the trimmed V and J ends, which lost 8 bases and 0 bases, there was a span of 14 bases. The CDR3 is 16 amino acids. CDR3: CASLGTISSYNSPLHF. Here the CDR3 DNA reads TGTGCCAGCCTCGGGACAATCAGCTCCTATAATTCACCCCTCCACTTT. The full variable domain, rest sourced from reference TRBV28 and TRBJ1-6, is DVKVTQSSRYLVKRTGEKVFLECVQDMDHENMFWYRQDPGLGLRLIYFSYDVKMKEKGDIPEGYSVSREKKERFSLILESASTNQTSMYLCASLGTISSYNSPLHFGNGTRLTVT.

The chain uses TRBV11-2 and TRBJ2-5, with D perhaps matching TRBD2 (5 bases). The J call is doubtful: the DNA matches TRBJ2-7 better. This CDR3 is 15 amino acids long. Germline CDR1 SGHAT, CDR2 FQNNGV. The CDR3 loop reads CASSMYFTPGYEQYF. CDR3 DNA: TGTGCCAGCAGCATGTATTTCACCCCGGGGTACGAGCAGTACTTC.

V usage is TRBV6-1 and J usage is TRBJ1-3; perhaps TRBD1 as D (5 bases). The V end was cut by 4 bases, the J end by 4 bases, with 11 bases between. Germline V lookup: CDR1 MNHNS, CDR2 SASEGT. CDR3 length equals 14 residues. CDR3 DNA sequence: TGTGCCAGCAGTGTAGGATGGGGCGGAAACACCATATATTTT. It is translated as CASSVGWGGNTIYF.

The rearrangement uses TRBV30 and TRBJ2-7; D is uncertain. Trimming took off 1 base at V and 2 bases at J, with 3 bases between the two ends. The CDR3 has 11 amino acids. CDR1 is GTSNPN and CDR2 is SVGIG in the germline V gene (reference sequence). CDR3 in DNA: TGTGCCTGGAGTGCGACCTACGAGCAGTACTTC. Protein: CAWSATYEQYF.

The chain carries TRBV30 and TRBJ2-7; 11 positions match TRBD1. The junction had 2 bases not matched to a gene; V was cut back by 1 base and J by 0 bases. The germline CDR1 and CDR2 sequences are GTSNPN and SVGIG (reference sequence). This CDR3 has 15 amino acids. The DNA of the CDR3 is TGTGCCTGGAGTGGCGGGACAGGGGGCTCCTACGAGCAGTACTTC. Its protein is CAWSGGTGGSYEQYF.

This chain joins TRBV28 and TRBJ1-5; 10 bases line up with TRBD1. Germline V gives CDR1 MDHEN, CDR2 SYDVKM. V was clipped by 5 bases and J by 2 bases; unmatched bases: 12. This CDR3 contains 18 residues. The CDR3 loop reads CASSKPSGTGVGNQPQHF. CDR3 coding DNA: TGTGCCAGCAGTAAGCCTTCCGGGACAGGGGTTGGCAATCAGCCCCAGCATTTT.

The chain recombines TRBV7-2 with TRBJ2-2, with D tentatively TRBD2 (6 bases). Trimming took 2 bases from V and 1 from J, leaving 11 bases between them. The CDR3 consists of 16 residues. The germline V gene has CDR1 SGHTA and CDR2 FQGNSA. The CDR3 DNA is TGTGCCAGCAGCTTAAGGGTCGGGGGGAACACCGGGGAGCTGTTTTTT. Its protein is CASSLRVGGNTGELFF.

This chain connects TRBV7-9 to TRBJ2-7; D gene ambiguous. Germline V gives CDR1 SEHNR, CDR2 FQNEAQ (reference sequence). The CDR3 spans 10 residues. Between the trimmed V and J ends, which lost 5 bases and 4 bases, there was a span of 3 bases. The CDR3 DNA is TGTGCCAGCAGCGCATACGAGCAGTACTTC. This sequence encodes CASSAYEQYF.

The rearrangement uses TRBV11-2 and TRBJ2-5; no firm D call. V gave up 1 base and J gave up 3 bases, with 9 bases separating them. Germline values: CDR1 SGHAT, CDR2 FQNNGV. The CDR3 contains 14 residues. The CDR3 sequence is CASSLVGSEETQYF. The CDR3 DNA follows: TGTGCCAGCAGCTTAGTCGGCTCAGAAGAGACCCAGTACTTC.

The V and J genes are TRBV5-4 and TRBJ2-3; TRBD1 aligns across 9 bases. After removal of 4 bases from V and 7 bases from J, the junction contained 10 bases not matched to a gene. There are 15 residues in the CDR3. Germline assignment: CDR1 SGHNT and CDR2 YYREEE (reference sequence). Here the CDR3 DNA reads TGTGCCAGCAGCGGCCGGGACAGGGTCTCACATACGCAGTATTTT. It translates to CASSGRDRVSHTQYF. Full variable domain (remainder filled in from reference TRBV5-4 and TRBJ2-3): ETGVTQSPTHLIKTRGQQVTLRCSSQSGHNTVSWYQQALGQGPQFIFQYYREEENGRGNFPPRFSGLQFPNYSSELNVNALELDDSALYLCASSGRDRVSHTQYFGPGTRLTVL.

V gene TRBV28 combines with J gene TRBJ2-3; possible D gene TRBD2, 6 bases. Trimming took 3 bases from V and 5 from J, leaving 15 bases between them. The length of the CDR3 is 15 residues. Per germline, CDR1 MDHEN and CDR2 SYDVKM. The CDR3 sequence is CASSFLSGLGDTQYF. DNA of the CDR3: TGTGCCAGCAGTTTCCTTAGCGGACTCGGAGATACGCAGTATTTT.

The rearrangement uses TRBV2 and TRBJ1-4, with D maybe TRBD1 (6 bases). The CDR3 contains 14 residues. Germline CDR1 is SNHLY and CDR2 is FYNNEI. Deletions cut 2 bases from V and 5 bases from J, with 9 bases between. The CDR3: CASSERGINEKLFF. DNA for the CDR3: TGTGCCAGCAGTGAAAGGGGGATCAATGAAAAACTGTTTTTT.

This clone was observed once. V and J are TRBV29-1 and TRBJ2-3; D gene unclear. Germline loops: CDR1 SQVTM, CDR2 ANQGSEA. The length of the CDR3 is 11 residues. V was trimmed by 3 bases and J by 5 bases, leaving 6 bases between them. For the CDR3, the DNA is TGCAGCGTTGAGGGTGTAGATACGCAGTATTTT. This encodes CSVEGVDTQYF.

V is TRBV7-8 and J is TRBJ2-7; no definite D call. Germline V gene data show CDR1 as SGHVS and CDR2 as FQNEAQ. This CDR3 is 14 amino acids long. Trimming left V 2 bases short and J 2 bases short, with 10 bases between. DNA of the CDR3: TGTGCCAGCAGCTTATCGGCGGCAGCCTACGAGCAGTACTTC. It encodes CASSLSAAAYEQYF.

The rearrangement joins TRBV5-1 to TRBJ1-3; D remains ambiguous. Germline assignment: CDR1 SGHRS and CDR2 YFSETQ. The CDR3 is made up of 13 amino acids. Trimming cost V 2 bases and J 2 bases, with 5 bases left between them. Here the CDR3 DNA reads TGCGCCAGCAGCTTCCAGGCTGGAAACACCATATATTTT. As protein: CASSFQAGNTIYF. Using reference TRBV5-1 and TRBJ1-3 for the parts outside the CDR3, the full variable domain is KAGVTQTPRYLIKTRGQQVTLSCSPISGHRSVSWYQQTPGQGLQFLFEYFSETQRNKGNFPGRFSGRQFSNSRSEMNVSTLELGDSALYLCASSFQAGNTIYFGEGSWLTVV.

V and J are TRBV9 and TRBJ2-1, with a weak D call TRBD2 (7 bases). Germline assignment: CDR1 SGDLS and CDR2 YYNGEE. V shed 6 bases and J shed 8 bases, with 18 bases lying between them. This CDR3 spans 14 amino acids. In DNA, the CDR3 is TGTGCCAGCAATTTAGGGGGGGCTATAGATGAGCAGTTCTTC. It specifies CASNLGGAIDEQFF.

This sequence joins TRBV7-9 and TRBJ2-1; 10 bases line up with TRBD2. From germline, CDR1 is SEHNR and CDR2 FQNEAQ (reference sequence). There are 15 residues in the CDR3. The trim removed 9 bases at V and 7 bases at J, leaving 12 bases unmatched. The CDR3, as DNA: TGTGCCAGTTCGACTATAGCGGGAGGTTGGAATGAGCAGTTCTTC. Translating gives CASSTIAGGWNEQFF.

The rearrangement uses TRBV7-2 and TRBJ1-2; 7 bases align to TRBD1. The CDR3 runs 14 residues. The ends lost 6 bases at V and 2 bases at J; junction bases unmatched: 6. Germline assignment: CDR1 SGHTA and CDR2 FQGNSA. The CDR3, as DNA: TGTGCCAGCAGGGCAGGGGGGACCAACTATGGCTACACCTTC. Protein: CASRAGGTNYGYTF. The entire variable domain, with the rest obtained from reference TRBV7-2 and TRBJ1-2, is as follows: GAGVSQSPSNKVTEKGKDVELRCDPISGHTALYWYRQSLGQGLEFLIYFQGNSAPDKSGLPSDRFSAERTGGSVSTLTIQRTQQEDSAVYLCASRAGGTNYGYTFGSGTRLTVV.